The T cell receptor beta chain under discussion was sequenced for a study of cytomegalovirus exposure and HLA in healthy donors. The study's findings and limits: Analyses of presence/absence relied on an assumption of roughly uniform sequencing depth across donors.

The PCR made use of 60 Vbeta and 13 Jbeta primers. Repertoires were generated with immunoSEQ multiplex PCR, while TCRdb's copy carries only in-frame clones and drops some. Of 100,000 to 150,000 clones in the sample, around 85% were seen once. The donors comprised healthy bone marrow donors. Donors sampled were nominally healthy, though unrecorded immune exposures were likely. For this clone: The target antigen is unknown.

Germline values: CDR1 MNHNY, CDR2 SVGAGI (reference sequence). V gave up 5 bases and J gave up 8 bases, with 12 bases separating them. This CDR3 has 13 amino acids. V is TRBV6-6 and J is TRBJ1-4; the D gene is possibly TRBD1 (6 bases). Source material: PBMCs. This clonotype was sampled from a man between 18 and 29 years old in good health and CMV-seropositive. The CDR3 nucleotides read TGTGCCAGCAGTCAGACAGGTTCCGAAAAACTGTTTTTT. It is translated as CASSQTGSEKLFF.